This is a list of T cell receptor beta chains from one sample in a study of OX40 agonist ivuxolimab in advanced cancers. The assay was immunoSEQ multiplex PCR, and TCRdb's table has in-frame clones only and misses some. This sample yields tens of thousands of clones, of which approximately 84% are seen a single time; 2% to 3% belongs to the top ten. Here the sequenced sample was CD4+ or CD8+ T cells sorted from blood, taken in a trial of the OX40 agonist ivuxolimab. All receptors derive from an adult with an advanced solid tumor such as melanoma, head and neck, liver or kidney cancer. The CDR3 runs from the conserved cysteine through the conserved F or W. The order of the fields is CDR3 length, D gene, V gene, clone size, J gene, CDR3 protein, CDR3 DNA. A D gene is named only where the DNA matches it firmly. Only part of the rows carry a size: once, few, many, or a class if the clone is expanded.

>15|.|TRBV11-2|.|TRBJ2-5
CASSLSLGVQETQYF
TGTGCCAGCAGCTTGAGTTTGGGGGTACAAGAGACCCAGTACTTC
>15|.|TRBV6-5|.|TRBJ1-1
CASIRLGGFGTEAFF
TGTGCCAGCATAAGACTCGGGGGATTTGGCACTGAAGCTTTCTTT
>13|.|TRBV10-3|few|TRBJ1-5
CAIGEMNNQPQHF
TGTGCCATCGGAGAGATGAACAATCAGCCCCAGCATTTT
>13|.|TRBV10-3|.|TRBJ1-1
CANQDRGRTEAFF
TGTGCCAACCAGGACCGGGGTAGGACTGAAGCTTTCTTT
>14|.|TRBV2|.|TRBJ2-3
CASSESLSTDTQYF
TGTGCCAGCAGTGAATCGCTGAGCACAGATACGCAGTATTTT
>12|.|TRBV25-1|few|TRBJ1-3
CASRGGRNTIYF
TGTGCCAGCAGAGGAGGGCGAAACACCATATATTTT
>15|TRBD2|TRBV19|.|TRBJ2-7
CASSRPGLAVYEQYF
TGTGCCAGTAGTCGACCGGGACTAGCGGTTTACGAGCAGTACTTC
>12|.|TRBV5-1|once|TRBJ1-1
CASSSSGDEAFF
TGCGCCAGCAGCTCTTCGGGGGATGAAGCTTTCTTT
>15|.|TRBV12-2|once|TRBJ2-1
CASRLAGTKANEQFF
TGTGCAAGTCGCTTAGCGGGGACGAAGGCAAATGAGCAGTTCTTC
>14|.|TRBV7-2|.|TRBJ2-3
CASSSDSSLFTQYF
TGTGCCAGCAGCTCAGACAGCTCACTTTTTACGCAGTATTTT
>17|.|TRBV21-1|.|TRBJ2-4
CASSKAGPGGPRNIQYF
TGTGCCAGCAGCAAAGCGGGTCCAGGGGGCCCTAGAAACATTCAGTACTTC
>14|.|TRBV19|.|TRBJ2-2
CASRSAGLTGELFF
TGTGCCAGCCGGTCGGCAGGGCTTACCGGGGAGCTGTTTTTT
>15|.|TRBV19|.|TRBJ1-3
CASSRTESTGNTIYF
TGTGCCAGTAGTAGGACAGAGTCAACTGGAAACACCATATATTTT
>15|TRBD1|TRBV5-1|.|TRBJ2-1
CASSWDRGLYNEQFF
TGCGCCAGCAGCTGGGACAGGGGGCTGTACAATGAGCAGTTCTTC
>16|.|TRBV5-6|.|TRBJ2-3
CASTIGYLLGTDTQYF
TGTGCCAGCACCATTGGGTACCTTTTGGGCACAGATACGCAGTATTTT
>14|.|TRBV6-5|.|TRBJ1-1
CASSRDAWNTEAFF
TGTGCCAGCAGTCGGGACGCCTGGAACACTGAAGCTTTCTTT
>11|.|TRBV20-1|.|TRBJ1-4
CSARGPDKLFF
TGCAGTGCTAGAGGCCCGGATAAACTGTTTTTT
>14|.|TRBV9|.|TRBJ2-7
CASSSRLYPYEQYF
TGTGCCAGCAGCTCCCGCCTCTATCCCTACGAGCAGTACTTC
>13|.|TRBV5-8|.|TRBJ2-5
CASSFLVKETQYF
TGTGCCAGCAGCTTTTTAGTGAAAGAGACCCAGTACTTC
>14|.|TRBV5-4|medium-sized|TRBJ1-5
CASSYGTPNQPQHF
TGTGCCAGCAGCTATGGGACGCCGAATCAGCCCCAGCATTTT
>13|.|TRBV5-1|.|TRBJ2-7
CASSPQGGYEQYF
TGCGCCAGCAGCCCCCAGGGTGGGTACGAGCAGTACTTC
>11|.|TRBV2|few|TRBJ1-1
CASSDSVEAFF
TGTGCCAGCAGTGATTCTGTCGAAGCTTTCTTT
>14|.|TRBV7-2|.|TRBJ2-7
CASSYTLGPYEQYF
TGTGCCAGCAGCTATACACTAGGGCCCTACGAGCAGTACTTC
>14|TRBD1|TRBV6-5|once|TRBJ1-2
CASSSSRGLVGYTF
TGTGCCAGCAGTTCATCCAGGGGGCTGGTTGGCTACACCTTC
>15|.|TRBV7-9|.|TRBJ1-2
CASSLRADIGYGYTF
TGTGCCAGCAGCTTAAGGGCTGACATCGGCTATGGCTACACCTTC
>15|.|TRBV5-4|once|TRBJ1-5
CASSLAGDRSQPQHF
TGTGCCAGCAGCTTGGCAGGGGACCGGTCTCAGCCCCAGCATTTT